A selection of T cell receptor beta chains follows, all from one sample in a study of T-cell reconstitution after alpha-beta-depleted transplantation in children. TCRdb fed the PCR reads into MiXCR, producing one record per CDR3 protein. The table includes 200,000 to 250,000 distinct CDR3 sequences, about 9.2% detected once. The material was PBMCs from the stem cell graft donor, obtained from the stem cell graft. The receptors originated from a human donor who donated a stem cell graft to a child with acute lymphoblastic leukemia. The CDR3 runs from the conserved cysteine through the conserved F or W. Each record gives: CDR3 DNA, CDR3 protein, J gene, D gene, clone size, V gene, CDR3 length. D genes are given only for firm matches. Some rows have no size entry. The others give once, few or many, or a class for an expanded clone.

CDR3 DNA: TGCAGTGCCAGACATCGGGACAGGGAAGCCTACGAGCAGTACTTC
CDR3 protein: CSARHRDREAYEQYF
J gene: TRBJ2-7
D gene: TRBD1
clone size: -
V gene: TRBV20-1
CDR3 length: 15

CDR3 DNA: TGTGCCAGCTCACCACCGGGCAGAAACTATGGCTACACCTTC
CDR3 protein: CASSPPGRNYGYTF
J gene: TRBJ1-2
D gene: -
clone size: few
V gene: TRBV18
CDR3 length: 14

CDR3 DNA: TGTGCCAGCTCACGACCGATGGCGGAAACCGGGGAGCTGTTTTTT
CDR3 protein: CASSRPMAETGELFF
J gene: TRBJ2-2
D gene: -
clone size: few
V gene: TRBV18
CDR3 length: 15

CDR3 DNA: TGTGCCAGCAGGAGGACTACCACCTCCGGGGAGACCCAGTACTTC
CDR3 protein: CASRRTTTSGETQYF
J gene: TRBJ2-5
D gene: -
clone size: many
V gene: TRBV6-2/TRBV6-3
CDR3 length: 15

CDR3 DNA: TGTGCCACCAATGAGGGGTCGGGTACCGGGGAGCTGTTTTTT
CDR3 protein: CATNEGSGTGELFF
J gene: TRBJ2-2
D gene: -
clone size: many
V gene: TRBV24-1
CDR3 length: 14

CDR3 DNA: TGCAGTGCTCTCGGACAGGGAATTCAGCCCCAGCATTTT
CDR3 protein: CSALGQGIQPQHF
J gene: TRBJ1-5
D gene: TRBD1
clone size: few
V gene: TRBV20-1
CDR3 length: 13

CDR3 DNA: TGTGCCAGCAGCCCCGGTATGACCAACACTGAAGCTTTCTTT
CDR3 protein: CASSPGMTNTEAFF
J gene: TRBJ1-1
D gene: -
clone size: -
V gene: TRBV5-5
CDR3 length: 14

CDR3 DNA: TGTGCCAGCAGCTTACCTCGGACTAGCGGGGTAACCCGACCACAAGAGACCCAGTACTTC
CDR3 protein: CASSLPRTSGVTRPQETQYF
J gene: TRBJ2-5
D gene: TRBD2
clone size: many
V gene: TRBV11-1
CDR3 length: 20

CDR3 DNA: TGTGCCAGCAGGACTAGCGGGTCCGACAGGACGCAGTATTTT
CDR3 protein: CASRTSGSDRTQYF
J gene: TRBJ2-3
D gene: TRBD2
clone size: -
V gene: TRBV6-1
CDR3 length: 14

CDR3 DNA: TGTGCCAGTAGTATTCAGTCGACAGGAGGGAATCAGCCCCAGCATTTT
CDR3 protein: CASSIQSTGGNQPQHF
J gene: TRBJ1-5
D gene: -
clone size: many
V gene: TRBV19
CDR3 length: 16

CDR3 DNA: TGTGCCAGCAGTTCTCAGGGTCGGGGCGAGCAGTACTTC
CDR3 protein: CASSSQGRGEQYF
J gene: TRBJ2-7
D gene: -
clone size: -
V gene: TRBV27
CDR3 length: 13

CDR3 DNA: TGCGCCAGCAGTGATGGTATAAATCCAGGGGACGAGCAGTACTTC
CDR3 protein: CASSDGINPGDEQYF
J gene: TRBJ2-7
D gene: -
clone size: many
V gene: TRBV10-2
CDR3 length: 15

CDR3 DNA: TGCGCCAGCAGCCAAGAACCCTGGGGCCGATTGGCAGATACGCAGTATTTT
CDR3 protein: CASSQEPWGRLADTQYF
J gene: TRBJ2-3
D gene: -
clone size: -
V gene: TRBV4-3
CDR3 length: 17

CDR3 DNA: TGTGCCAGCAGCCAAGATGCACAGGGGAATTCACCCCTCCACTTT
CDR3 protein: CASSQDAQGNSPLHF
J gene: TRBJ1-6
D gene: TRBD1
clone size: many
V gene: TRBV4-2
CDR3 length: 15

CDR3 DNA: TGTGCCAGCAGCCAAGTTGTTGAAACCCGGACAGCAAGAACCGACCCTAACTATGGCTACACCTTC
CDR3 protein: CASSQVVETRTARTDPNYGYTF
J gene: TRBJ1-2
D gene: -
clone size: -
V gene: TRBV14
CDR3 length: 22